This entry lists 32 T cell receptor beta chains sequenced from one sample in a study of blood T cell repertoires in COVID-19. The method was immunoSEQ multiplex PCR; TCRdb's version includes in-frame clones alone and lacks a portion of them. The data show about 250,000 clones, approximately 90% seen once. Sequences were obtained from peripheral blood. The receptors here all came from a woman younger than 45 with COVID-19, enrolled during active disease.

The CDR3 DNA is TGTGCCAGCAGACTAATGGGGAACACTGAAGCTTTCTTT. Amino acid sequence: CASRLMGNTEAFF. The gene calls are TRBV27 and TRBJ1-1; D ambiguous. CDR1 is MNHEY, CDR2 SMNVEV, per germline (reference sequence). The V and J ends lost 6 bases and 1 base respectively, with 9 bases between them. CDR3 length: 13 residues.

V gene TRBV5-8 combines with J gene TRBJ2-7, with 8 bases matching TRBD2. CDR3 length: 16 amino acids. Trimming at V came to 2 bases and at J to 2 bases, leaving 9 bases not matched to a gene. From germline, CDR1 is SGHTS and CDR2 YDEGEE. The CDR3 reads CASSFWRGVLTYEQYF. For the CDR3, the DNA is TGTGCCAGCAGCTTCTGGCGGGGGGTCCTGACCTACGAGCAGTACTTC.

The rearrangement joins TRBV5-1 to TRBJ2-5; 9 bases are a match to TRBD2. This CDR3 has 17 residues. The ends lost 2 bases at V and 1 base at J; junction bases unmatched: 9. Looked up from germline, CDR1 is SGHRS and CDR2 is YFSETQ. The CDR3 sequence: CASSFAGGKRGQETQYF. CDR3 sequence (DNA): TGCGCCAGCAGCTTCGCGGGGGGGAAGAGGGGCCAAGAGACCCAGTACTTC.

The rearrangement joins TRBV7-2 to TRBJ2-3, with D possibly being TRBD1 (6 bases). CDR3 size: 15 residues. V lost 4 bases, J lost 3 bases, and 14 bases lay in between. Germline loops: CDR1 SGHTA, CDR2 FQGNSA. The CDR3 reads CASSSQQGRTDTQYF. Written as DNA, the CDR3 is TGTGCCAGCAGCTCGCAACAGGGTAGAACAGATACGCAGTATTTT. The variable domain in full, completed from reference TRBV7-2 and TRBJ2-3, reads GAGVSQSPSNKVTEKGKDVELRCDPISGHTALYWYRQSLGQGLEFLIYFQGNSAPDKSGLPSDRFSAERTGGSVSTLTIQRTQQEDSAVYLCASSSQQGRTDTQYFGPGTRLTVL.

This chain links TRBV2 with TRBJ2-1; 13 bases align to TRBD2. The CDR3 sequence is 17 residues long. The V gene's germline CDR1 is SNHLY and CDR2 FYNNEI. The ends lost 4 bases at V and 4 bases at J; junction bases unmatched: 7. This chain's CDR3 is CASSVGLAGVRYNEQFF. The CDR3 nucleotides read TGTGCCAGCAGTGTCGGACTAGCGGGAGTGAGGTACAATGAGCAGTTCTTC.

The chain carries TRBV5-1 and TRBJ1-1; 8 bases are shared with TRBD1. From germline, CDR1 is SGHRS and CDR2 YFSETQ. The CDR3 contains 14 residues. V dropped 3 bases and J dropped 3; count of bases not matched to a gene: 4. The CDR3 DNA reads as TGCGCCAGCAGCTACAACAGGGGGGACACTGAAGCTTTCTTT. Residues: CASSYNRGDTEAFF.

The CDR3 is CASSQEGTLPFFSYNEQFF. Written as DNA, the CDR3 is TGTGCCAGCAGCCAAGAGGGCACCCTACCTTTTTTCTCCTACAATGAGCAGTTCTTC. The V call is TRBV3-1 (or the pseudogene TRBV3-2), the J call TRBJ2-1; D gene uncertain. Germline-derived CDR1 and CDR2 are LGHDT and YNNKEL (reference sequence). The CDR3 contains 19 residues. Trimming removed 0 bases at V and 0 bases at J, with 18 bases between.

This sequence joins TRBV27 and TRBJ1-6; 7 bases fit TRBD1. The V gene's germline CDR1 is MNHEY and CDR2 SMNVEV (reference sequence). There are 16 residues in the CDR3. Trimming removed 4 bases from V and 7 bases from J; junction bases left unmatched: 10. CDR3 in DNA: TGTGCCAGCAGTTACAGACAGGGTGTGGGGAATTCACCCCTCCACTTT. Translation gives CASSYRQGVGNSPLHF.

The V call is TRBV27, the J call TRBJ1-6, with 8 bases fitting TRBD1. V lost 6 bases to trimming and J lost 8 bases; unmatched junction nucleotides: 6. CDR3 length: 14 residues. The germline V gene encodes CDR1 MNHEY and CDR2 SMNVEV (reference sequence). The CDR3 DNA reads as TGTGCCAGCAGGAACAGGGGGTTAGATTCACCCCTCCACTTT. Its protein product is CASRNRGLDSPLHF.

The V call is TRBV7-2, the J call TRBJ2-1; TRBD1 is a possible D gene (6 bases). Germline CDR1 and CDR2: SGHTA and FQGNSA. V shed 2 bases and J shed 1 base, with 15 bases lying between them. The length of the CDR3 is 17 residues. The CDR3, as DNA: TGTGCCAGCAGCTTATTTATGCCAGGGACATCCTACAATGAGCAGTTCTTC. This encodes CASSLFMPGTSYNEQFF. Drawing the rest from reference TRBV7-2 and TRBJ2-1, the complete variable domain is GAGVSQSPSNKVTEKGKDVELRCDPISGHTALYWYRQSLGQGLEFLIYFQGNSAPDKSGLPSDRFSAERTGGSVSTLTIQRTQQEDSAVYLCASSLFMPGTSYNEQFFGPGTRLTVL.

This chain joins TRBV5-4 and TRBJ2-5; 7 positions match TRBD2. CDR3 size: 16 residues. Germline-derived CDR1 and CDR2 are SGHNT and YYREEE (reference sequence). V shed 4 bases and J 3 bases; nucleotides not matched to a gene: 12. Here the CDR3 DNA reads TGTGCCAGCAGCCGGAAAGCGGGGAACAAAAAAGAGACCCAGTACTTC. Translated, it gives CASSRKAGNKKETQYF.

V and J are TRBV3-1 (or the pseudogene TRBV3-2) and TRBJ2-3; D is unresolved. Trimming removed 5 bases from V and 0 bases from J, with 9 bases in between. The CDR3 runs to 14 residues. CDR1 and CDR2 from the germline V gene are LGHDT and YNNKEL (reference sequence). The chain's CDR3 is CASSGLGSTDTQYF. The CDR3 DNA sequence: TGTGCCAGCAGCGGCCTCGGGAGCACAGATACGCAGTATTTT.

V is TRBV5-6 and J is TRBJ2-7; 8 bases map to TRBD1. J was trimmed by 4 bases and V by 4 bases; bases with no gene match: 7. The V gene's germline CDR1 is SGHDT and CDR2 YYEEEE. CDR3 length: 14 residues. CDR3 loop: CASSITDRGYEQYV. The CDR3 bases are TGTGCCAGCAGCATAACTGACAGGGGATACGAGCAGTACGTC.

This chain connects TRBV28 to TRBJ1-2, with 11 bases fitting TRBD1. The CDR3 length is 17 residues. The V segment lost 4 bases and the J segment 4 bases; nucleotides outside the gene matches: 11. Germline CDR1 and CDR2: MDHEN and SYDVKM. In DNA, the CDR3 is TGTGCCAGCAGTTCAACGGGGGGACAGGGGGTACGCTATGGCTACACCTTC. This codes for CASSSTGGQGVRYGYTF.

The chain combines TRBV28 with TRBJ2-7; no firm D call. This CDR3 is built from 12 residues. Germline CDR1 and CDR2: MDHEN and SYDVKM. The V end lost 2 bases, the J end lost 4 bases, and 6 bases lay between the germline ends. The CDR3 here is CASSLTQYEQYF. CDR3 DNA sequence: TGTGCCAGCAGTTTAACACAGTACGAGCAGTACTTC. The full variable domain, its missing parts supplied by reference TRBV28 and TRBJ2-7, is DVKVTQSSRYLVKRTGEKVFLECVQDMDHENMFWYRQDPGLGLRLIYFSYDVKMKEKGDIPEGYSVSREKKERFSLILESASTNQTSMYLCASSLTQYEQYFGPGTRLTVT.

The chain carries TRBV7-2 and TRBJ1-2; 8 bases line up with TRBD1. The germline CDR1 and CDR2 sequences are SGHTA and FQGNSA. Trimming cost V 2 bases and J 0 bases; bases outside gene matches: 5. The CDR3 is made up of 16 amino acids. CDR3 region: CASSLTGGPPNYGYTF. CDR3 nucleotide sequence: TGTGCCAGCAGCTTAACAGGGGGGCCCCCTAACTATGGCTACACCTTC. The full variable domain, with the rest looked up from reference TRBV7-2 and TRBJ1-2, is GAGVSQSPSNKVTEKGKDVELRCDPISGHTALYWYRQSLGQGLEFLIYFQGNSAPDKSGLPSDRFSAERTGGSVSTLTIQRTQQEDSAVYLCASSLTGGPPNYGYTFGSGTRLTVV.

This clone has just a few counts. The rearrangement links TRBV14 to TRBJ1-2; D uncertain. V lost 1 base and J lost 4, with 13 bases in between. The germline gives CDR1 SGHDN, CDR2 FVKESK. The CDR3 has 15 residues. As DNA, the CDR3 is TGTGCCAGCAGCCAAGTAGCAGTCTCGACCTATGGCTACACCTTC. Protein sequence: CASSQVAVSTYGYTF.

The chain couples TRBV6-2 or TRBV6-3 to TRBJ2-1; D ambiguous. V shed 6 bases and J shed 0 bases, with 9 bases lying between them. The CDR3 sequence is 14 residues long. Germline V gives CDR1 MNHEY, CDR2 SVGEGT. CDR3 in DNA: TGTGCCAGCAGCCGATCTACCTCCTACAATGAGCAGTTCTTC. Its protein is CASSRSTSYNEQFF.

The chain recombines TRBV7-9 with TRBJ2-1, with 11 nucleotides matching TRBD2. The CDR3 consists of 16 residues. V was pared by 5 bases and J by 7 bases, with 10 bases of the junction left unmatched. The germline gives CDR1 SEHNR, CDR2 FQNEAQ (reference sequence). The CDR3 DNA is TGTGCCAGCAGCCCGCCGGGACTAGCGGAGGGTAATGAGCAGTTCTTC. It encodes CASSPPGLAEGNEQFF.

This chain uses TRBV28 with TRBJ1-1; no reliable D call. Germline V gene lookup returns CDR1 MDHEN and CDR2 SYDVKM. The CDR3 length is 16 residues. Trimming left V 3 bases short and J 0 bases short, with 14 bases between. CDR3 sequence reads: CASSFDTALMNTEAFF. The CDR3 DNA follows: TGTGCCAGCAGTTTTGACACAGCCCTCATGAACACTGAAGCTTTCTTT.

This chain uses TRBV19 with TRBJ1-1; weak D call: TRBD1 (6 bases). The CDR3 runs 15 residues. Looked up from germline, CDR1 is LNHDA and CDR2 is SQIVND (reference sequence). V was trimmed by 2 bases and J by 6 bases, leaving 16 bases between them. CDR3 in DNA: TGTGCCAGTAGTATACAGGGGAGGGGAACCCCTGAAGCTTTCTTT. This codes for CASSIQGRGTPEAFF.

This chain joins TRBV7-8 and TRBJ2-1, with 12 positions matching TRBD2. This CDR3 is built from 17 residues. V was pared by 2 bases and J by 6 bases, with 8 bases of the junction left unmatched. CDR1 is SGHVS, CDR2 FQNEAQ, per germline. The CDR3 region is CASSLLGGLAGFNEQFF. The CDR3 DNA follows: TGTGCCAGCAGCTTACTCGGCGGACTAGCGGGATTCAATGAGCAGTTCTTC.

The chain combines TRBV7-2 with TRBJ2-1; 7 bases match TRBD1. With 4 bases clipped from V and 0 bases from J, the junction kept 0 bases outside the gene matches. CDR1 SGHTA and CDR2 FQGNSA come from the germline V gene. This CDR3 region has 14 residues. The CDR3 DNA sequence: TGTGCCAGCAGCTGGACAGGCTCCTACAATGAGCAGTTCTTC. Translation gives CASSWTGSYNEQFF.

The chain is built from TRBV7-8 and TRBJ2-3; 7 positions match TRBD2. The CDR3 has 16 residues. Germline V lookup: CDR1 SGHVS, CDR2 FQNEAQ. V dropped 2 bases and J dropped 1; count of bases not matched to a gene: 6. CDR3 loop: CASSLQASGGTDTQYF. Here the CDR3 DNA reads TGTGCCAGCAGCTTACAAGCTAGCGGCGGCACAGATACGCAGTATTTT.

The chain has TRBV6-5 and TRBJ2-6; 7 bases map to TRBD1. Germline values: CDR1 MNHEY, CDR2 SVGAGI. The V and J ends lost 2 bases and 2 bases, in that order; junction bases with no gene match: 3. The CDR3 length is 16 residues. CDR3 sequence (DNA): TGTGCCAGCAGTTACATTGACAGGGCTGGGGCCAACGTCCTGACTTTC. Protein: CASSYIDRAGANVLTF.

This sequence joins TRBV18 and TRBJ2-1; 11 positions agree with TRBD2. The length of the CDR3 is 18 residues. CDR1 is KGHSH, CDR2 LQKENI, per germline. Unmatched junction bases numbered 13, after V lost 1 base and J lost 8 bases. The CDR3 nucleotides are TGTGCCAGCTCACCACATGGCCCCTTAGCGGGGGGGTCCGATGAGCAGTTCTTC. Its translation is CASSPHGPLAGGSDEQFF.

The chain is built from TRBV13 and TRBJ1-3; D unresolved. The V gene's germline CDR1 is PRHDT and CDR2 FYEKMQ (reference sequence). The CDR3 is 17 residues long. V lost 6 bases and J lost 0, with 18 bases in between. The CDR3 loop is CASSTDNFPNSGNTIYF. The CDR3 DNA reads as TGTGCCAGCAGTACAGACAACTTTCCGAACTCTGGAAACACCATATATTTT.

The chain is built from TRBV5-1 and TRBJ2-1, with 13 bases aligning to TRBD2. This CDR3 comprises 17 residues. Germline V gene data show CDR1 as SGHRS and CDR2 as YFSETQ. J lost 8 bases, V lost 1 base, and 9 bases had no gene match. CDR3 sequence (DNA): TGCGCCAGCAGCTTGACTAGCGGGAGGGCACCACCGGATGAGCAGTTCTTC. It specifies CASSLTSGRAPPDEQFF.

This sequence joins TRBV7-2 and TRBJ2-2; D ambiguous. Germline CDR1 and CDR2: SGHTA and FQGNSA. With 4 bases removed from V and 2 bases from J, the gap between germline ends came to 8 bases. This CDR3 comprises 14 residues. CDR3 sequence reads: CASSSSLNTGELFF. The CDR3 DNA follows: TGTGCCAGCAGCTCCTCCCTCAACACCGGGGAGCTGTTTTTT.

As regards this clone: An end of the junction does not agree with germline; a read error may underlie this. This chain connects TRBV6-4 to TRBJ2-7; D possibly corresponds to TRBD1 (7 bases). Germline V CDR1 and CDR2: MRHNA, SNTAGT. CDR3 length equals 12 residues. CDR3: CASSDSKQGRCF. DNA of the CDR3: TGTGCCAGCAGTGACTCGAAACAGGGGAGGTGCTTC.

V usage is TRBV28 and J usage is TRBJ2-5, with D tentatively TRBD1 (6 bases). Trimming took off 2 bases at V and 2 bases at J, with 12 bases between the two ends. The CDR3 sequence is 15 residues long. In germline, CDR1 is MDHEN, CDR2 SYDVKM. The DNA of the CDR3 is TGTGCCAGCAGTTTACTGAGGACAGCGCAAGAGACCCAGTACTTC. Encoded protein: CASSLLRTAQETQYF.

This rearrangement joins TRBV6-1 to TRBJ2-7; the D gene is possibly TRBD1 (6 bases). Trimming shortened V by 6 bases and J by 3 bases, and 12 bases separated the two germline ends. Germline V lookup: CDR1 MNHNS, CDR2 SASEGT. This CDR3 contains 13 residues. DNA for the CDR3: TGTGCCAGCAGGGGTAGGGGGTTCTACGAGCAGTACGTC. Its protein is CASRGRGFYEQYV.